This T cell receptor (beta chain) was recorded in a study of CXCR3-negative and CXCR3-positive naive CD8 T cells. UMI-labeled 5' RACE yielded the TRB cDNA libraries. TCRdb re-analyzed the 5' RACE reads; it lists each CDR3 protein once, without DNA. This table holds 130,000 to 150,000 distinct CDR3 sequences. Sorting was done in triplicate for each CD8+ T cell subset (about 330,000 cells each). Within the CD8+ T cell compartment, naive cells were CD45RO-CCR7+CD27+CD95-. Study results and limitations: Memory, not naive, CXCR3-negative and CXCR3-positive cells differed in TRBV-TRBJ usage. Naive cells that were CXCR3-positive had more hydrophobic TRB CDR3s (compared with CXCR3-negative naive cells). The level of CXCR3 expression partially decreased after cryopreservation; the majority of assays used fresh PBMCs.

Comments on this clonotype: The antigen is not known.

This CDR3 region has 15 residues. The germline CDR1 and CDR2 sequences are SQVTM and ANQGSEA. The rearrangement uses TRBV29-1 and TRBJ2-7; no DNA is available, so the TRBD1 call from TCRdb remains unchecked. The sample taken for sequencing was naive CXCR3+ CD8+ T cells from blood. Regarding subset: CD45RO-CCR7+CD27+CD95- naive CD8+ T cells expressing CXCR3 (TNR3+). This TCR came from a human donor in good health. Some clones in this sample may be carry-over from other donors' samples. CDR3 sequence reads: CSVAHFRDRKNEQYF.